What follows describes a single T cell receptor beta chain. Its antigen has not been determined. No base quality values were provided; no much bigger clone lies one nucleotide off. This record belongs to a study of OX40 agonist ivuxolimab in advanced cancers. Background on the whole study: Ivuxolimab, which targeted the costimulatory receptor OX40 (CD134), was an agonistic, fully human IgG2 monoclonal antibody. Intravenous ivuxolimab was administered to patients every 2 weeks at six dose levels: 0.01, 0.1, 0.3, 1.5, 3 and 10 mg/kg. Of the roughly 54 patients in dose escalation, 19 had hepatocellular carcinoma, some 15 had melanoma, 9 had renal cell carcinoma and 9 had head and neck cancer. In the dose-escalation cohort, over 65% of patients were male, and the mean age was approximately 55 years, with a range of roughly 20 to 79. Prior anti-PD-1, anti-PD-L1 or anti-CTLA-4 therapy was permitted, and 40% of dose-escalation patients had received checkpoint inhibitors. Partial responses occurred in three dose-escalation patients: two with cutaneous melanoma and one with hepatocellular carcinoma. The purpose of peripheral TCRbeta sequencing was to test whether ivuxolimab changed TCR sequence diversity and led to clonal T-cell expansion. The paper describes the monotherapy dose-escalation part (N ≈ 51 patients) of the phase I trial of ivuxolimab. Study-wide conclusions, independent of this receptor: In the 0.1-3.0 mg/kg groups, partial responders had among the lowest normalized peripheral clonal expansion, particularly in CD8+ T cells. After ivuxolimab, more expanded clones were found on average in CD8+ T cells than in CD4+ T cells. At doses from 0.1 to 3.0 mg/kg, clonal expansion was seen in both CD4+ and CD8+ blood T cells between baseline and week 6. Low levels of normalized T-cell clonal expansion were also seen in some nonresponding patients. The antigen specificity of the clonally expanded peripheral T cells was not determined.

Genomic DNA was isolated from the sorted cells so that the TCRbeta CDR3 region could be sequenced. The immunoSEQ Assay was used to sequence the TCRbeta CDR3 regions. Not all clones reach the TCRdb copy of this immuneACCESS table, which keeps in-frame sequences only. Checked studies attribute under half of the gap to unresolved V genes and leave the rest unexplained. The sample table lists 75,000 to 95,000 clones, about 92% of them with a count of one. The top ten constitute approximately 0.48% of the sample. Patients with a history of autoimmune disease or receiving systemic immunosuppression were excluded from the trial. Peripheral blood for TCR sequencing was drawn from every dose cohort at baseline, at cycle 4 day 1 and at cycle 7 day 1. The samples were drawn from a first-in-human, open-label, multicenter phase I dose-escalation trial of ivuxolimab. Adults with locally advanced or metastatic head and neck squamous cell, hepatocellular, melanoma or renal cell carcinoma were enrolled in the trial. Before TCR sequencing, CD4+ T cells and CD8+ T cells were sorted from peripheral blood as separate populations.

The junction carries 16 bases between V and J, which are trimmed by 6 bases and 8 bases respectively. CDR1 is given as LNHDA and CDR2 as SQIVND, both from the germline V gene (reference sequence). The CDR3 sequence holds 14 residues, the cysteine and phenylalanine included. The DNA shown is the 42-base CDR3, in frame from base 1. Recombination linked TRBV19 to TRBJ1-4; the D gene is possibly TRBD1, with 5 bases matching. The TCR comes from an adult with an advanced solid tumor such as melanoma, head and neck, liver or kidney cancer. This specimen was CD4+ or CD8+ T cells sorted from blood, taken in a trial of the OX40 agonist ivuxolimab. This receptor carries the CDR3 CASRWGGVGEKLFF. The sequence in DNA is TGTGCCAGTAGGTGGGGAGGGGTTGGAGAAAAACTGTTTTTT.